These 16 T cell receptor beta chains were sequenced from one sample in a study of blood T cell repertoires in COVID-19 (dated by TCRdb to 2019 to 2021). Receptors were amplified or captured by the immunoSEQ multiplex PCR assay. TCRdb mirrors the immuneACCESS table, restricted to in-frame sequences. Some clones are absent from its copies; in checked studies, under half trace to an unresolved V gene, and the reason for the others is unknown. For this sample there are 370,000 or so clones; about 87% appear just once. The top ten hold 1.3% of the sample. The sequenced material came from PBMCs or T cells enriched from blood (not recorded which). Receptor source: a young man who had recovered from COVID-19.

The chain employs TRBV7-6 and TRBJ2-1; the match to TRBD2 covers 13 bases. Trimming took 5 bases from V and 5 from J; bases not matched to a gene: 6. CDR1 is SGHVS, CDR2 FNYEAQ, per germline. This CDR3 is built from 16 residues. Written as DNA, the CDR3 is TGTGCCAGCAGCCCGACCGGACTAGCGGGGGACAATGAGCAGTTCTTC. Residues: CASSPTGLAGDNEQFF.

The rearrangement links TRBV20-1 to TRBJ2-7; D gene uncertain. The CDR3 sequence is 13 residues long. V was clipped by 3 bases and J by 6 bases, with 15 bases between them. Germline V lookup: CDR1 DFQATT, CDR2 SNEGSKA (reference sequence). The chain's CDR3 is CSASSQHHIEQYF. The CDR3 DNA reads TGCAGTGCTAGTTCACAGCATCACATCGAGCAGTACTTC.

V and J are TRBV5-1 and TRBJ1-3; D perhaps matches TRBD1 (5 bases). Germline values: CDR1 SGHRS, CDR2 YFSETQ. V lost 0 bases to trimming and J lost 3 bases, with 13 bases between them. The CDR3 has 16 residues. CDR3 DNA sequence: TGCGCCAGCAGCTTGGCGGGGGGGAAGTTTGGAAACACCATATATTTT. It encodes CASSLAGGKFGNTIYF.

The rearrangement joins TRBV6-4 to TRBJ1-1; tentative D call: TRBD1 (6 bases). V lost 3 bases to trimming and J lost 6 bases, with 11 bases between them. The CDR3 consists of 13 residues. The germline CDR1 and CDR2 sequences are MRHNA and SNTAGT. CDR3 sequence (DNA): TGTGCCAGCAGTGAAACAGGGAGAGCTGAAGCTTTCTTT. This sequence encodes CASSETGRAEAFF.

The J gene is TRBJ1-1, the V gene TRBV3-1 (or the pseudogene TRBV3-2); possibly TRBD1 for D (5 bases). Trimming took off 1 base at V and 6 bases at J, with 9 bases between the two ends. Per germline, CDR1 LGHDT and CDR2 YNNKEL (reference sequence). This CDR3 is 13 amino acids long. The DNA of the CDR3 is TGTGCCAGCAGCCAAGTCGGGGGGGCTGAAGCTTTCTTT. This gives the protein CASSQVGGAEAFF.

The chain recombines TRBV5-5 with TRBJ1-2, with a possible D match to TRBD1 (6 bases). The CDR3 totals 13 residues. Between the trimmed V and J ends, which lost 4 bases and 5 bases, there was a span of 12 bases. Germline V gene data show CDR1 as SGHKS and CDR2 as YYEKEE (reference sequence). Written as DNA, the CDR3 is TGTGCCAGCAGCCTCCTAGGGGGTTATGGCTACACCTTC. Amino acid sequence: CASSLLGGYGYTF. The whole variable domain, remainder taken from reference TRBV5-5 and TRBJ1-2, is DAGVTQSPTHLIKTRGQQVTLRCSPISGHKSVSWYQQVLGQGPQFIFQYYEKEERGRGNFPDRFSARQFPNYSSELNVNALLLGDSALYLCASSLLGGYGYTFGSGTRLTVV.

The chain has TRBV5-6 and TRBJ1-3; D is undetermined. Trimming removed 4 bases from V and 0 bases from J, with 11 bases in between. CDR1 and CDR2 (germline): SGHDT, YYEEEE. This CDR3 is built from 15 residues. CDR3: CASSQTENSGNTIYF. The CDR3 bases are TGTGCCAGCAGCCAAACGGAGAACTCTGGAAACACCATATATTTT.

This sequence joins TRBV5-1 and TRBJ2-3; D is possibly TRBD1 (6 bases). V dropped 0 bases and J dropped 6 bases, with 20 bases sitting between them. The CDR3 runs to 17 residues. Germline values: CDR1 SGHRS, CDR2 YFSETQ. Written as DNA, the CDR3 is TGCGCCAGCAGCTTGGCGCAGGGGTCCCCCCAGGCGGATACGCAGTATTTT. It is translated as CASSLAQGSPQADTQYF.

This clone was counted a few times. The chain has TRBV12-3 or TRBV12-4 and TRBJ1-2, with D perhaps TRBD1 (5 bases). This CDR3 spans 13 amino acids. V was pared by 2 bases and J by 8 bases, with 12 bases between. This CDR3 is CASSLPGGRGYTF. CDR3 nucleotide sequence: TGTGCCAGCAGTTTACCGGGGGGACGCGGCTACACCTTC.

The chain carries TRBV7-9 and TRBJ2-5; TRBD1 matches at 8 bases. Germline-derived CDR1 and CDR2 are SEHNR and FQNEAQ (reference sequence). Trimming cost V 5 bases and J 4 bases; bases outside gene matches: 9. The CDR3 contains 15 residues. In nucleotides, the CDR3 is TGTGCCAGCAGCAGCACGGACAGGGATCGAGAGACCCAGTACTTC. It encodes CASSSTDRDRETQYF.

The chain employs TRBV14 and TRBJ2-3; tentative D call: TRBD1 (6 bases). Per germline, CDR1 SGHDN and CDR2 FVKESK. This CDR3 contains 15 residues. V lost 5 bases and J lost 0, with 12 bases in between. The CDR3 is CASSKGDLSTDTQYF. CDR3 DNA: TGTGCCAGCAGCAAGGGGGACCTTAGCACAGATACGCAGTATTTT.

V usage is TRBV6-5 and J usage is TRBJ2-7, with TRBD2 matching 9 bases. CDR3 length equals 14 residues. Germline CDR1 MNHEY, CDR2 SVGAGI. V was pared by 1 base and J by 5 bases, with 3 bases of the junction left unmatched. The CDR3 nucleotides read TGTGCCAGCAGTTACTTAGCGGGGGAAAACGAGCAGTACTTC. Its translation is CASSYLAGENEQYF.

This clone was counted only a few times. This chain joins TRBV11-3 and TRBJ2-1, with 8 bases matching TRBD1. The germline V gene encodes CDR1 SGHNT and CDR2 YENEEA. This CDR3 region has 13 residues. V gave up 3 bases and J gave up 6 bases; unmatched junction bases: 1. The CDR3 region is CASSLTGANEQFF. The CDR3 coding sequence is TGTGCCAGCAGCTTGACAGGGGCCAATGAGCAGTTCTTC.

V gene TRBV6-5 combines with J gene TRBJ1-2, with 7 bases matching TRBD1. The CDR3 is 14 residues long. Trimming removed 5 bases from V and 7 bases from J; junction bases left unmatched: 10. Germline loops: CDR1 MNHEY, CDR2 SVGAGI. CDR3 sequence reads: CASSQPRTGGGYTF. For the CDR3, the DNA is TGTGCCAGCAGTCAGCCTCGGACAGGCGGTGGCTACACCTTC.

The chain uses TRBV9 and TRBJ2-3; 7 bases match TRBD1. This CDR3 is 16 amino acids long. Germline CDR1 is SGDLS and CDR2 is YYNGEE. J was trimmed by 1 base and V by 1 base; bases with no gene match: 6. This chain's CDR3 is CASSVSPGQGTDTQYF. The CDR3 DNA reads TGTGCCAGCAGCGTAAGTCCCGGACAGGGCACAGATACGCAGTATTTT.

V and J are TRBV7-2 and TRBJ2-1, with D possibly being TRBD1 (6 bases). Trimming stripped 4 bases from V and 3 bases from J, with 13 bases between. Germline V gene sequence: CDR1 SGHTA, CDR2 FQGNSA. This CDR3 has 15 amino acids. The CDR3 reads CASSSQGNLYNEQFF. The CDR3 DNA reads TGTGCCAGCAGCTCCCAGGGGAATCTCTACAATGAGCAGTTCTTC.